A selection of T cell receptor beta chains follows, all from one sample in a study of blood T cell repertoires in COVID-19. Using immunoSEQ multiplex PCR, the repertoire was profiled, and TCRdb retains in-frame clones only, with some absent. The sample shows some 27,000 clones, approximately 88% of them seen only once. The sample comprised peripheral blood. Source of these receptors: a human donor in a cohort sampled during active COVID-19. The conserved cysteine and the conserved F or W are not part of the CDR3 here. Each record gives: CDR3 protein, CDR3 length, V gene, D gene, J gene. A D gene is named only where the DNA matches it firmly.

ASSFGTSDYEQY,12,TRBV7-8,TRBD2,TRBJ2-7
ASSFFLGGNSPLH,13,TRBV11-2,NA,TRBJ1-6
ASSSRAGGWETQY,13,TRBV19,TRBD1,TRBJ2-5
ASTASGGGNYNEQF,14,TRBV7-9,TRBD2,TRBJ2-1
ASSQDPRQGGEKLF,14,TRBV14,NA,TRBJ1-4
ASSLQASGAGTQY,13,TRBV7-8,TRBD2,TRBJ2-5
ASSPGTSFGRDTQY,14,TRBV5-8,NA,TRBJ2-3
ASSSTDRVQAF,11,TRBV6-2/TRBV6-3,TRBD1,TRBJ1-1
ASSFRDRGTGELF,13,TRBV14,TRBD1,TRBJ2-2
ASSLTSGSYNEQF,13,TRBV11-3,TRBD2,TRBJ2-1
ASSEGGVDEKLF,12,TRBV6-1,NA,TRBJ1-4